Included here is one TCR beta chain sequence, with context. No antigen is known for it. These data come from a study of T cells after yellow fever vaccination. The overall study: The SMART-Seq v4 Ultra Low Input method served to prepare the low-cell-number fractions. Study findings and constraints: Peaking faster, on day 5 versus 15, the secondary response was nonetheless weaker. Clonotype sharing between CD4 and CD8 compartments was small.

TCRdb independently ran MiXCR on the 5' RACE reads; one entry per CDR3 protein. The table includes about 53,000 distinct CDR3 sequences, around 6.9% detected once. This receptor was obtained from a man in his late teens or twenties who received the YFV17D yellow fever vaccine. Sample: CD8+ T cells sorted from PBMCs, taken on the day of the first yellow fever vaccination.

This chain's CDR3 is CASSNGRYDEQYV. CDR3 DNA sequence: TGTGCCAGCAGCAACGGCAGATATGACGAGCAGTACGTC. The chain carries TRBV7-2 and TRBJ2-7; D is ambiguous. Per germline, CDR1 SGHTA and CDR2 FQGNSA. The CDR3 has 13 amino acids. Trimming left V 5 bases short and J 5 bases short, with 13 bases between.